This T cell receptor (beta chain) was identified during a study of blood T cell repertoires in COVID-19. The CDR3 covers 15 residues. V lost 0 bases and J 3 bases, leaving 11 bases between the germline ends. Germline V gene sequence: CDR1 SGHNT, CDR2 YYREEE (reference sequence). In the authors' methods: The assay estimated nucleated cells by amplifying reference gene primers. Profiled with immunoSEQ multiplex PCR; TCRdb holds only in-frame clones, not every one. From that table come the V and J calls and clone size; the DNA was used to work out D and trimming. Altogether more than 95,000 clones are present, 55% to 70% being singletons, with the ten largest covering roughly 2%.

The clonotype comes from a woman between 70 and 85 years old with acute or convalescent COVID-19. The chain joins TRBV5-4 to TRBJ2-3; D is undetermined. Material: peripheral blood. CDR3 DNA: TGTGCCAGCAGCTTGGTCCGACAAGGTACAGATACGCAGTATTTT. Translation gives CASSLVRQGTDTQYF. Full variable domain (outside the CDR3, taken from reference TRBV5-4 and TRBJ2-3): ETGVTQSPTHLIKTRGQQVTLRCSSQSGHNTVSWYQQALGQGPQFIFQYYREEENGRGNFPPRFSGLQFPNYSSELNVNALELDDSALYLCASSLVRQGTDTQYFGPGTRLTVL.